This TCR beta chain derives from a study of T cell responses to AZD1222 COVID-19 vaccine. This clone was seen more than once but under ten times. Germline values: CDR1 LGHDT, CDR2 YNNKEL (reference sequence). This CDR3 is 14 amino acids long. Trimming cost V 0 bases and J 4 bases, with 7 bases left between them. The table came from immunoSEQ multiplex PCR; TCRdb's copy has only in-frame clones and leaves some out. Here the sample spans around 120,000 clones, about 82% being singletons. Material: peripheral blood, obtained 28 days after the second AZD1222 dose. This TCR came from an adult who received the AZD1222 COVID-19 vaccine. The chain joins TRBV3-1 (or the pseudogene TRBV3-2) to TRBJ1-5, with D tentatively TRBD1 (5 bases). The CDR3 sequence is CASSQEWGNQPQHF. In DNA, the CDR3 is TGTGCCAGCAGCCAAGAATGGGGGAATCAGCCCCAGCATTTT.